Listed below are T cell receptor beta chains from one sample, sequenced in a study of blood T cells in healthy people across ages. TCRdb redid the calling of the 5' RACE reads with MiXCR, one entry per CDR3 protein. The sample lists hundreds of thousands of distinct CDR3 sequences; roughly 52% were seen once. Sequencing was performed on blood. These receptor sequences come from a man aged 25-45 years in good health. The CDR3 runs from the conserved cysteine through the conserved F or W. The order of the fields is D gene, J gene, V gene, clone size, CDR3 protein, CDR3 DNA. A D gene is named only where the DNA matches it firmly. The size field is filled for only some rows; it gives once, few, many or a size class.

d_gene: .
j_gene: TRBJ2-7
v_gene: TRBV20-1
abundance: .
CDR3aa: CSARSRLSYEQYF
CDR3nt: TGCAGTGCTCGGTCCAGGCTTTCCTACGAGCAGTACTTC

d_gene: .
j_gene: TRBJ2-3
v_gene: TRBV20-1
abundance: many
CDR3aa: CSARDPGARTDTQYF
CDR3nt: TGCAGTGCTAGAGATCCGGGAGCCCGCACAGATACGCAGTATTTT

d_gene: TRBD2
j_gene: TRBJ2-5
v_gene: TRBV12-3/TRBV12-4
abundance: .
CDR3aa: CASSRVTSGDETQYF
CDR3nt: TGTGCCAGCAGCCGTGTTACTAGCGGGGACGAGACCCAGTACTTC

d_gene: .
j_gene: TRBJ1-2
v_gene: TRBV7-2
abundance: .
CDR3aa: CASSLATAGSYGYTF
CDR3nt: TGTGCCAGCAGCTTAGCAACGGCAGGGAGCTATGGCTACACCTTC

d_gene: .
j_gene: TRBJ2-3
v_gene: TRBV3-1
abundance: few
CDR3aa: CASSQDGTRRSDTQYF
CDR3nt: TGTGCCAGCAGCCAAGATGGGACCCGGCGGTCTGATACGCAGTATTTT

d_gene: .
j_gene: TRBJ2-4
v_gene: TRBV4-1
abundance: .
CDR3aa: CASSQDRRNLAKNIQYF
CDR3nt: TGCGCCAGCAGCCAAGATCGGAGGAATCTAGCCAAAAACATTCAGTACTTC

d_gene: .
j_gene: TRBJ1-5
v_gene: TRBV6-5
abundance: .
CDR3aa: CASSSDSPNQPQHF
CDR3nt: TGTGCCAGCAGTTCCGACAGCCCAAATCAGCCCCAGCATTTT

d_gene: .
j_gene: TRBJ2-7
v_gene: TRBV4-1
abundance: few
CDR3aa: CASSQEGHLTYEQYF
CDR3nt: TGCGCCAGCAGCCAAGAGGGACACCTCACCTACGAGCAGTACTTC

d_gene: .
j_gene: TRBJ2-1
v_gene: TRBV28
abundance: few
CDR3aa: CASSLLGGPGNEQFF
CDR3nt: TGTGCCAGCAGTTTACTGGGGGGGCCGGGCAATGAGCAGTTCTTC

d_gene: .
j_gene: TRBJ2-6
v_gene: TRBV6-2/TRBV6-3
abundance: many
CDR3aa: CASSSRNSGANVLTF
CDR3nt: TGTGCCAGCAGTTCCCGGAACTCTGGGGCCAACGTCCTGACTTTC

d_gene: TRBD2
j_gene: TRBJ2-7
v_gene: TRBV20-1
abundance: once
CDR3aa: CSARGQTSGVMRYEQYF
CDR3nt: TGCAGTGCTAGAGGACAGACTAGCGGGGTTATGCGGTACGAGCAGTACTTC

d_gene: TRBD2
j_gene: TRBJ2-7
v_gene: TRBV12-3/TRBV12-4
abundance: .
CDR3aa: CASSSLAGGRSFYEQYF
CDR3nt: TGTGCCAGCTCCTCCTTGGCGGGGGGCCGTAGCTTCTACGAGCAGTACTTC

d_gene: .
j_gene: TRBJ2-5
v_gene: TRBV5-1
abundance: many
CDR3aa: CASSTGQQETQYF
CDR3nt: TGTGCCAGCAGCACCGGACAGCAAGAGACCCAGTACTTC

d_gene: .
j_gene: TRBJ2-1
v_gene: TRBV20-1
abundance: .
CDR3aa: CSAMRTSYNEQFF
CDR3nt: TGCAGTGCCATGCGGACATCCTACAATGAGCAGTTCTTC

d_gene: TRBD2
j_gene: TRBJ2-3
v_gene: TRBV7-3
abundance: .
CDR3aa: CASSASTSGGAIGTDTQYF
CDR3nt: TGTGCCAGCAGCGCCTCGACTAGCGGGGGGGCTATTGGGACAGATACGCAGTATTTT

d_gene: .
j_gene: TRBJ2-4
v_gene: TRBV7-9
abundance: many
CDR3aa: CASSLVPGNIQYF
CDR3nt: TGTGCCAGCAGCTTAGTTCCAGGAAACATTCAGTACTTC

d_gene: TRBD1
j_gene: TRBJ2-1
v_gene: TRBV7-2
abundance: .
CDR3aa: CASIPGQGFDEQFF
CDR3nt: TGTGCCAGCATCCCGGGACAGGGTTTCGATGAGCAGTTCTTC

d_gene: .
j_gene: TRBJ2-1
v_gene: TRBV7-2
abundance: .
CDR3aa: CASSSTSLVRNEQFF
CDR3nt: TGTGCCAGCAGCTCCACTAGCCTAGTAAGGAATGAGCAGTTCTTC

d_gene: .
j_gene: TRBJ2-3
v_gene: TRBV2
abundance: .
CDR3aa: CALGADTQYF
CDR3nt: TGTGCCCTCGGAGCAGATACGCAGTATTTT

d_gene: TRBD2
j_gene: TRBJ2-1
v_gene: TRBV6-2/TRBV6-3
abundance: few
CDR3aa: CASSDSGGASAEQFF
CDR3nt: TGTGCCAGCTCTGATAGCGGGGGGGCCTCGGCTGAGCAGTTCTTC

d_gene: .
j_gene: TRBJ2-1
v_gene: TRBV6-2/TRBV6-3
abundance: .
CDR3aa: CASTQGSWGEGEQFF
CDR3nt: TGTGCCAGCACCCAGGGGAGTTGGGGGGAGGGGGAGCAGTTCTTC

d_gene: .
j_gene: TRBJ2-7
v_gene: TRBV4-1
abundance: .
CDR3aa: CASSPGAALSYEQYF
CDR3nt: TGCGCCAGCAGCCCCGGCGCAGCACTCTCCTACGAGCAGTACTTC

d_gene: .
j_gene: TRBJ2-3
v_gene: TRBV15
abundance: few
CDR3aa: CATSNPPDTQYF
CDR3nt: TGTGCCACCAGCAACCCCCCAGATACGCAGTATTTT

d_gene: TRBD2
j_gene: TRBJ2-1
v_gene: TRBV11-3
abundance: .
CDR3aa: CASSPRGGAFNNEQFF
CDR3nt: TGTGCCAGCAGCCCCCGCGGGGGGGCCTTTAACAATGAGCAGTTCTTC

d_gene: TRBD1
j_gene: TRBJ1-6
v_gene: TRBV6-2/TRBV6-3
abundance: few
CDR3aa: CASSYYQGADNSPLHF
CDR3nt: TGTGCCAGCAGTTACTATCAGGGGGCGGATAATTCACCCCTCCACTTT

d_gene: TRBD1
j_gene: TRBJ1-4
v_gene: TRBV7-2
abundance: .
CDR3aa: CASSDGTGSQKLFF
CDR3nt: TGTGCCAGCAGCGACGGGACAGGGTCCCAAAAACTGTTTTTT

d_gene: .
j_gene: TRBJ2-6
v_gene: TRBV6-5
abundance: .
CDR3aa: CASSYSGFPSGANVLTF
CDR3nt: TGTGCCAGCAGTTACTCGGGCTTCCCCTCTGGGGCCAACGTCCTGACTTTC

d_gene: TRBD1
j_gene: TRBJ2-7
v_gene: TRBV4-1
abundance: few
CDR3aa: CASSQQFQGAYEQYF
CDR3nt: TGCGCCAGCAGCCAACAATTTCAGGGGGCGTACGAGCAGTACTTC

d_gene: .
j_gene: TRBJ2-3
v_gene: TRBV29-1
abundance: few
CDR3aa: CSVVSGTSTDTQYF
CDR3nt: TGCAGCGTTGTTAGTGGGACGAGCACAGATACGCAGTATTTT

d_gene: .
j_gene: TRBJ1-4
v_gene: TRBV6-5
abundance: .
CDR3aa: CASSYSGINEKLFF
CDR3nt: TGTGCCAGCAGTTACTCGGGGATTAATGAAAAACTGTTTTTT